These 26 T cell receptor beta chains share one sample of origin, sequenced in a study of T cell changes during pregnancy in multiple sclerosis. TCRdb's copy holds only in-frame clones and misses some; the assay was immunoSEQ multiplex PCR. This repertoire shows about 50,000 clones, about 93% found once; its top ten account for 0.35% to 0.45%. This sample comprised CD4+ T cells from peripheral blood mononuclear cells, obtained after pregnancy. Source of these receptors: a female donor with multiple sclerosis, enrolled in a pregnancy study.

The rearrangement joins TRBV18 to TRBJ1-1; unclear D gene. Germline V gene sequence: CDR1 KGHSH, CDR2 LQKENI. The CDR3 length is 15 residues. V was cut by 3 bases and J by 0 bases, with 11 bases left in between. The CDR3 reads CASSPNLNLNTEAFF. CDR3 nucleotides: TGTGCCAGCTCACCGAATCTAAACCTGAACACTGAAGCTTTCTTT.

The rearrangement links TRBV14 to TRBJ2-7, with D tentatively TRBD1 (5 bases). Germline CDR1 reads SGHDN; CDR2 reads FVKESK. Between the trimmed V and J ends, which lost 6 bases and 0 bases, there was a span of 12 bases. The CDR3 consists of 14 residues. Written as DNA, the CDR3 is TGTGCCAGCAGACGAACAGGATTCTCCTACGAGCAGTACTTC. Translation gives CASRRTGFSYEQYF.

The CDR3 coding sequence is TGCAGTGGAGTCCCCTATGGCTACACCTTC. Protein: CSGVPYGYTF. This chain joins TRBV20-1 and TRBJ1-2; the D is unclear. Germline assignment: CDR1 DFQATT and CDR2 SNEGSKA (reference sequence). Deletions cut 7 bases from V and 4 bases from J, with 7 bases between. The CDR3 is made up of 10 amino acids.

The chain employs TRBV19 and TRBJ2-5; 11 bases are shared with TRBD2. This CDR3 has 13 amino acids. The ends lost 10 bases at V and 3 bases at J; junction bases unmatched: 4. Germline V gene lookup returns CDR1 LNHDA and CDR2 SQIVND (reference sequence). CDR3 protein: CATKGLAEETQYF. CDR3 nucleotides: TGTGCCACCAAGGGACTAGCGGAAGAGACCCAGTACTTC.

This clone was seen a few times. CDR3 loop: CATRGQRADTQYF. The CDR3 nucleotides are TGTGCCACCAGGGGTCAACGGGCAGATACGCAGTATTTT. J is TRBJ2-3 and V is TRBV19; D is perhaps TRBD1 (6 bases). CDR3 length: 13 residues. Germline V gene data show CDR1 as LNHDA and CDR2 as SQIVND (reference sequence). V was shortened by 10 bases and J by 4 bases, with 15 bases between the two germline ends.

The chain carries TRBV5-1 and TRBJ2-2; 14 bases align to TRBD2. V lost 5 bases to trimming and J lost 3 bases; unmatched junction nucleotides: 9. From germline, CDR1 is SGHRS and CDR2 YFSETQ. CDR3 length: 18 residues. Here the CDR3 reads CASRMTSGRAGDTGELFF. CDR3 nucleotide sequence: TGCGCCAGCAGAATGACTAGCGGGAGGGCCGGCGACACCGGGGAGCTGTTTTTT.

V usage is TRBV5-4 and J usage is TRBJ2-7; 14 nucleotides agree with TRBD2. The CDR3 length is 18 residues. From germline, CDR1 is SGHNT and CDR2 YYREEE (reference sequence). The J segment lost 0 bases and the V segment lost 2 bases, leaving 7 bases of the junction unmatched. For the CDR3, the DNA is TGTGCCAGCAGCTTTGGATCGGGACTAGCGGGGGACTCCTACGAGCAGTACTTC. It is translated as CASSFGSGLAGDSYEQYF.

V is TRBV18 and J is TRBJ1-4; D gene uncertain. The germline gives CDR1 KGHSH, CDR2 LQKENI. The V end lost 1 base, the J end lost 6 bases, and 12 bases lay between the germline ends. This CDR3 region has 15 residues. The CDR3, as DNA: TGTGCCAGCTCACCACTGGTCGCGGGAGATGAAAAACTGTTTTTT. Translation gives CASSPLVAGDEKLFF.

The chain employs TRBV6-5 and TRBJ2-6; D is unresolved. This CDR3 is 14 amino acids long. V lost 7 bases, J lost 0 bases, and 7 bases lay in between. Germline CDR1 MNHEY, CDR2 SVGAGI. CDR3 in amino acids: CASMVSSGANVLTF. Written as DNA, the CDR3 is TGTGCCAGCATGGTCAGCTCTGGGGCCAACGTCCTGACTTTC.

The gene calls are TRBV4-3 and TRBJ2-6; D uncertain. The CDR3 is 16 residues long. The V and J ends lost 1 base and 0 bases respectively, with 7 bases between them. Germline V gene sequence: CDR1 LGHNA, CDR2 YSLEER. The CDR3 reads CASSQVLSSGANVLTF. The CDR3 DNA reads TGCGCCAGCAGCCAAGTCCTCAGCTCTGGGGCCAACGTCCTGACTTTC.

The chain uses TRBV4-1 and TRBJ1-2, with TRBD1 matching 7 bases. The CDR3 is 16 amino acids. Trimming took 0 bases from V and 8 from J; bases not matched to a gene: 12. Per germline, CDR1 MGHRA and CDR2 YSYEKL. CDR3 coding DNA: TGCGCCAGCAGCCAAGAAAGGACAGGTGCCGGTGGGGGCTACACCTTC. It specifies CASSQERTGAGGGYTF.

The chain combines TRBV10-3 with TRBJ2-7; 12 bases line up with TRBD2. V gave up 6 bases and J gave up 2 bases; unmatched junction bases: 2. The germline V gene encodes CDR1 ENHRY and CDR2 SYGVKD. This CDR3 has 14 amino acids. This CDR3 reads CAIRLAGGAYEQYF. The CDR3 coding sequence is TGTGCCATCAGGCTAGCGGGAGGGGCCTACGAGCAGTACTTC.

The rearrangement links TRBV5-1 to TRBJ2-7; D perhaps matches TRBD2 (6 bases). The CDR3 covers 14 residues. The V end lost 2 bases, the J end lost 5 bases, and 14 bases lay between the germline ends. Germline V gives CDR1 SGHRS, CDR2 YFSETQ. CDR3 residues: CASSFTAGIHEQYF. The DNA of the CDR3 is TGCGCCAGCAGCTTTACGGCGGGGATCCACGAGCAGTACTTC.

The chain employs TRBV5-1 and TRBJ1-6, with 7 bases matching TRBD1. The trim removed 0 bases at V and 10 bases at J, leaving 4 bases unmatched. This CDR3 has 14 residues. Germline assignment: CDR1 SGHRS and CDR2 YFSETQ. The CDR3 is CASSLDRGRSPLHF. DNA for the CDR3: TGCGCCAGCAGCTTGGACAGGGGTCGGTCACCCCTCCACTTT.

The J gene is TRBJ2-5, the V gene TRBV10-3; tentatively, D is TRBD2 (5 bases). Trimming cost V 3 bases and J 4 bases, with 6 bases left between them. The length of the CDR3 is 12 residues. In germline, CDR1 is ENHRY, CDR2 SYGVKD. In DNA, the CDR3 is TGTGCCATCAGTGAACGGGGAGAGACCCAGTACTTC. Amino acid sequence: CAISERGETQYF.

The V gene is TRBV2, the J gene TRBJ2-3; a weak D match, TRBD1 (6 bases). CDR1 is SNHLY and CDR2 is FYNNEI in the germline V gene. The CDR3 has 13 residues. V gave up 8 bases and J gave up 4 bases, with 13 bases separating them. In DNA form, the CDR3 reads TGTGCCAGCGAAATCAGGGGATCAGATACGCAGTATTTT. It codes for CASEIRGSDTQYF.

In this sample, this clone turned up a few times. The J gene is TRBJ1-1, the V gene TRBV30, with D possibly matching TRBD1 (6 bases). The CDR3 is made up of 13 amino acids. Trimming stripped 0 bases from V and 1 base from J, with 6 bases between. Germline CDR1 is GTSNPN and CDR2 is SVGIG (reference sequence). CDR3 in DNA: TGTGCCTGGAGTGTAGGGGGGAACACTGAAGCTTTCTTT. Translation: CAWSVGGNTEAFF.

The gene calls are TRBV2 and TRBJ2-3; 16 bases match TRBD2. V lost 6 bases and J lost 3; bases outside the gene matches: 6. In germline, CDR1 is SNHLY, CDR2 FYNNEI. The CDR3 covers 17 residues. The CDR3 DNA reads as TGTGCCAGCAGCCCCGGGACTAGCGGGAGGGCAACAGATACGCAGTATTTT. Translated: CASSPGTSGRATDTQYF.

The rearrangement links TRBV7-2 to TRBJ1-2, with D perhaps TRBD1 (6 bases). The CDR3 runs to 15 residues. Germline CDR1 is SGHTA and CDR2 is FQGNSA. V was cut by 4 bases and J by 3 bases, with 15 bases left in between. CDR3 in DNA: TGTGCCAGCAGCTCTTTCAGGGGCTGGGACTATGGCTACACCTTC. It encodes CASSSFRGWDYGYTF.

This clone was found once. The rearrangement joins TRBV18 to TRBJ1-2; 7 bases fit TRBD1. The V gene end was trimmed by 5 bases and the J gene end by 4 bases; junction bases not matched to a gene: 13. Per germline, CDR1 KGHSH and CDR2 LQKENI. This CDR3 is 16 amino acids long. CDR3 sequence: CASSTYPGTASYGYTF. CDR3 sequence (DNA): TGTGCCAGCTCAACCTATCCCGGGACAGCGTCCTATGGCTACACCTTC.

V gene TRBV5-6 combines with J gene TRBJ1-1; D is possibly TRBD1 (5 bases). The V end lost 0 bases, the J end lost 5 bases, and 14 bases lay between the germline ends. The CDR3 is 15 residues long. Germline loops: CDR1 SGHDT, CDR2 YYEEEE. CDR3 protein: CASSLGPGRETEAFF. DNA for the CDR3: TGTGCCAGCAGCTTGGGTCCGGGACGGGAGACTGAAGCTTTCTTT.

The chain recombines TRBV7-9 with TRBJ2-1, with TRBD2 matching over 13 bases. CDR3 size: 17 residues. CDR1 is SEHNR and CDR2 is FQNEAQ in the germline V gene (reference sequence). J lost 2 bases, V lost 2 bases, and 3 bases had no gene match. CDR3 DNA sequence: TGTGCCAGCAGCTTAAGGGGACTAGCGGGACCCTACAATGAGCAGTTCTTC. Protein: CASSLRGLAGPYNEQFF.

V usage is TRBV28 and J usage is TRBJ2-3; TRBD2 agrees at 7 bases. The V gene's germline CDR1 is MDHEN and CDR2 SYDVKM. J lost 2 bases, V lost 2 bases, and 10 bases had no gene match. CDR3 size: 17 residues. CDR3 in DNA: TGTGCCAGCAGTTTACCGTGGTGGCTAGCGGACACAGATACGCAGTATTTT. As protein: CASSLPWWLADTDTQYF.

The chain has TRBV5-4 and TRBJ2-7; tentative D call: TRBD1 (6 bases). The germline V and J ends were trimmed by 0 bases and 2 bases, with 9 bases remaining between them. The CDR3 is 14 amino acids. Germline values: CDR1 SGHNT, CDR2 YYREEE (reference sequence). In DNA, the CDR3 is TGTGCCAGCAGCTTGGAGGGACAAACCTACGAGCAGTACTTC. Amino acids: CASSLEGQTYEQYF. Together with reference TRBV5-4 and TRBJ2-7, the CDR3 gives the full variable domain: ETGVTQSPTHLIKTRGQQVTLRCSSQSGHNTVSWYQQALGQGPQFIFQYYREEENGRGNFPPRFSGLQFPNYSSELNVNALELDDSALYLCASSLEGQTYEQYFGPGTRLTVT.

The gene calls are TRBV4-1 and TRBJ1-1; the D is unclear. Germline CDR1 MGHRA, CDR2 YSYEKL. V dropped 4 bases and J dropped 3 bases, with 21 bases sitting between them. This CDR3 contains 17 residues. The CDR3 loop is CASSPTLGAKVDTEAFF. For the CDR3, the DNA is TGCGCCAGCAGCCCCACCCTGGGCGCGAAGGTCGACACTGAAGCTTTCTTT.

The chain carries TRBV10-3 and TRBJ1-3; unclear D gene. Germline V CDR1 and CDR2: ENHRY, SYGVKD. V dropped 5 bases and J dropped 1 base, with 18 bases sitting between them. CDR3 size: 17 residues. The CDR3 nucleotides read TGTGCCATCAGTACCCTAGGTCGGCAAGTGTCTGGAAACACCATATATTTT. Its protein is CAISTLGRQVSGNTIYF.